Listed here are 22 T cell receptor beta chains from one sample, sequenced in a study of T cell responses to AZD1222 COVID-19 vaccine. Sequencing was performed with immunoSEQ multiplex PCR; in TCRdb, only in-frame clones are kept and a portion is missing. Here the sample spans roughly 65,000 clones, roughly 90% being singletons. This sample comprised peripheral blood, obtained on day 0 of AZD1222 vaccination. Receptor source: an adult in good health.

In nucleotides, the CDR3 is TGTGCCATCAGTGACCCGGGACAGGGGAAAGCGGAGACCCAGTACTTC. Translated: CAISDPGQGKAETQYF. The V call is TRBV10-3, the J call TRBJ2-5, with TRBD1 matching 10 bases. CDR1 is ENHRY and CDR2 is SYGVKD in the germline V gene. V was pared by 3 bases and J by 5 bases, with 9 bases of the junction left unmatched. The CDR3 consists of 16 residues.

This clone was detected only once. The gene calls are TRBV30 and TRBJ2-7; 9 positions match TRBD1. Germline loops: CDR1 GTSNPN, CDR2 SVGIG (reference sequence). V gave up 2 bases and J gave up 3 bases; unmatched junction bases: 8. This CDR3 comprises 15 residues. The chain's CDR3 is CAWSQGTGIIYEQYF. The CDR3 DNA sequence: TGTGCCTGGAGTCAGGGGACAGGGATCATCTACGAGCAGTACTTC.

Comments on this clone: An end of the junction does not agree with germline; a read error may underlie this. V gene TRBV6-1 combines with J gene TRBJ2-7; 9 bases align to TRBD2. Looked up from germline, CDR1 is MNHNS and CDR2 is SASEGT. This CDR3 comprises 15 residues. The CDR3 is CASTEPGLASHEQYF. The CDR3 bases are TGTGCCAGCACTGAACCTGGACTAGCGTCTCATGAGCAGTACTTC.

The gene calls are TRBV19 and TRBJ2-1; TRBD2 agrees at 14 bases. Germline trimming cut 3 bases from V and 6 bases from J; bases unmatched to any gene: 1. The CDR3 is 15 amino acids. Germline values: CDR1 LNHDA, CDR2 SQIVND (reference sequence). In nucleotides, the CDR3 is TGTGCCAGTAGTATCGGACTAGCGGGAGGCAATGAGCAGTTCTTC. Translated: CASSIGLAGGNEQFF.

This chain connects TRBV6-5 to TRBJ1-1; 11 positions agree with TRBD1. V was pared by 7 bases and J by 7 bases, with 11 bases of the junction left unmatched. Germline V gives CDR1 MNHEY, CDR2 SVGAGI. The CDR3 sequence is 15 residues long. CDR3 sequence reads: CASTEWGTGGSEAFF. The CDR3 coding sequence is TGTGCCAGCACCGAATGGGGGACAGGGGGAAGTGAAGCTTTCTTT.

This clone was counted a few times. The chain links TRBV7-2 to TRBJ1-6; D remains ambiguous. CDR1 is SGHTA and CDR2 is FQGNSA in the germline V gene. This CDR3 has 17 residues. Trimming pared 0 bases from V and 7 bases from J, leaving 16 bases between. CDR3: CASSLAGSGQMNSPLHF. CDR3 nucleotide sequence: TGTGCCAGCAGCTTAGCTGGGTCCGGCCAGATGAATTCACCCCTCCACTTT.

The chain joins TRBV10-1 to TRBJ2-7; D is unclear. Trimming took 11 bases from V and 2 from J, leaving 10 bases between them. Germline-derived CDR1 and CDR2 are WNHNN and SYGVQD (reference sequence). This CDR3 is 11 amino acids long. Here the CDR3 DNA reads TGCGCCCGTCGCTCAACCTACGAGCAGTACTTC. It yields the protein CARRSTYEQYF.

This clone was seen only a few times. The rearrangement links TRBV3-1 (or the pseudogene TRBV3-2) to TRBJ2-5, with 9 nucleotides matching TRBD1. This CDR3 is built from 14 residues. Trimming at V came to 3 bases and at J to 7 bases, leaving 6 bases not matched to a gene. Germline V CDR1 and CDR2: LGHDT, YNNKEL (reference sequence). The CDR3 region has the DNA TGTGCCAGCAGCCATTGGGACAGGGAGTGGACCCAGTACTTC. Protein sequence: CASSHWDREWTQYF.

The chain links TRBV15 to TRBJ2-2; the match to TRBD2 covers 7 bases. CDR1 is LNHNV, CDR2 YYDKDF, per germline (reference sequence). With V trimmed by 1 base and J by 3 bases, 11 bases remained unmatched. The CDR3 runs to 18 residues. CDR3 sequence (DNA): TGTGCCACCAGCAGAGCCCGGGGCCTAGCGGTTCACACCGGGGAGCTGTTTTTT. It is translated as CATSRARGLAVHTGELFF.

The DNA of the CDR3 is TGTGCCAGCAGCTTAGCTCGACAGAACTATGGCTACACCTTC. Amino acid sequence: CASSLARQNYGYTF. This rearrangement joins TRBV7-2 to TRBJ1-2, with D tentatively TRBD1 (5 bases). Trimming took off 0 bases at V and 2 bases at J, with 7 bases between the two ends. The germline CDR1 and CDR2 sequences are SGHTA and FQGNSA. CDR3 size: 14 residues.

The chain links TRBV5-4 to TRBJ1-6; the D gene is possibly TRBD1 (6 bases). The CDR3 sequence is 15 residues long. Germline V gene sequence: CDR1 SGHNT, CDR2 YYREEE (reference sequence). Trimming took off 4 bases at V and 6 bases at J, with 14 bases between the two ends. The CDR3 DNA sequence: TGTGCCAGCAGCCAACAGGGACTCAGTAATTCACCCCTCCACTTT. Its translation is CASSQQGLSNSPLHF.

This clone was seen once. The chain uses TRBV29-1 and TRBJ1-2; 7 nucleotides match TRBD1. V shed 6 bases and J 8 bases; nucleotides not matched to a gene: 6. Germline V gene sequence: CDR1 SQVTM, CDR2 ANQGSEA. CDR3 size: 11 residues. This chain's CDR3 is CSVGSDRGYTF. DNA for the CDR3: TGCAGCGTAGGATCGGACAGGGGCTACACCTTC.

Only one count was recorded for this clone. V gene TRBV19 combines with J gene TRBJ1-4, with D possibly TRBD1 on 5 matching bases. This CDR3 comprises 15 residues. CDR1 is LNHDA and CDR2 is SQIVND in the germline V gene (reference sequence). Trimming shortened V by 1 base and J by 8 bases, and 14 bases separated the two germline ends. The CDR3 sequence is CASSIAGTGGEKLFF. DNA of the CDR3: TGTGCCAGTAGTATAGCCGGGACGGGAGGAGAAAAACTGTTTTTT. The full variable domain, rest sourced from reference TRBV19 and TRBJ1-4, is DGGITQSPKYLFRKEGQNVTLSCEQNLNHDAMYWYRQDPGQGLRLIYYSQIVNDFQKGDIAEGYSVSREKKESFPLTVTSAQKNPTAFYLCASSIAGTGGEKLFFGSGTQLSVL.

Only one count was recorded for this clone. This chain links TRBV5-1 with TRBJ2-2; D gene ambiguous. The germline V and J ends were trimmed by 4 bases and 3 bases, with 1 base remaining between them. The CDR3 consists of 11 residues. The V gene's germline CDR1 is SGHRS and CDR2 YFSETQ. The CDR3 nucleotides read TGCGCCAGCAGCGACACCGGGGAGCTGTTTTTT. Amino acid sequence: CASSDTGELFF.

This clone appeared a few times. The CDR3 loop is CASSLGAPGSGYTF. Here the CDR3 DNA reads TGTGCCAGCAGCTTAGGGGCCCCGGGGAGTGGCTACACCTTC. V gene TRBV7-9 combines with J gene TRBJ1-2; unclear D gene. CDR1 is SEHNR and CDR2 is FQNEAQ in the germline V gene (reference sequence). V was pared by 1 base and J by 7 bases, with 13 bases between. The CDR3 has 14 amino acids. The full variable domain, its missing parts supplied by reference TRBV7-9 and TRBJ1-2, is DTGVSQNPRHKITKRGQNVTFRCDPISEHNRLYWYRQTLGQGPEFLTYFQNEAQLEKSRLLSDRFSAERPKGSFSTLEIQRTEQGDSAMYLCASSLGAPGSGYTFGSGTRLTVV.

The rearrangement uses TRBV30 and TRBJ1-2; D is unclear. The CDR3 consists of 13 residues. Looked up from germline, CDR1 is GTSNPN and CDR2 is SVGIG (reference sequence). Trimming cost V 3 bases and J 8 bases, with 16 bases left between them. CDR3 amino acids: CAWRDAGLGGYTF. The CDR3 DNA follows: TGTGCCTGGAGGGACGCCGGACTGGGGGGCTACACCTTC.

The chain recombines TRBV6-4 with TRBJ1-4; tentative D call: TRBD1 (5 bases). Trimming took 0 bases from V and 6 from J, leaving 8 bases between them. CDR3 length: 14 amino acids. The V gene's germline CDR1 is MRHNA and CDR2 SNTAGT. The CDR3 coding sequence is TGTGCCAGCAGTGACTCGATGGGACATGAAAAACTGTTTTTT. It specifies CASSDSMGHEKLFF.

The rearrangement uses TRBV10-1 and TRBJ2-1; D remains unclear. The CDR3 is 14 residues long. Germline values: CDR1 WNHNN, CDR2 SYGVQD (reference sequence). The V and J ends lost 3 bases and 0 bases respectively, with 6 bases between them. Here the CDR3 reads CASSEGSSYNEQFF. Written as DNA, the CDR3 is TGCGCCAGCAGTGAAGGAAGCTCCTACAATGAGCAGTTCTTC.

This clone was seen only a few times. The CDR3 sequence is CASSYSASPNEQFF. The CDR3 bases are TGTGCCAGCAGTTACTCGGCCAGCCCGAATGAGCAGTTCTTC. The chain employs TRBV6-5 and TRBJ2-1; D remains ambiguous. CDR3 size: 14 residues. Germline-derived CDR1 and CDR2 are MNHEY and SVGAGI. Trimming took off 0 bases at V and 7 bases at J, with 10 bases between the two ends.

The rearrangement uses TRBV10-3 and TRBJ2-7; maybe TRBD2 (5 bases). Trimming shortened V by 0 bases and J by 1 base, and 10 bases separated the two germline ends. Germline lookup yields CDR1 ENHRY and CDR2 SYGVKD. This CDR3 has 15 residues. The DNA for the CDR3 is TGTGCCATCAGTGAGTCGAGGGAAAGATCCTACGAGCAGTACTTC. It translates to CAISESRERSYEQYF.

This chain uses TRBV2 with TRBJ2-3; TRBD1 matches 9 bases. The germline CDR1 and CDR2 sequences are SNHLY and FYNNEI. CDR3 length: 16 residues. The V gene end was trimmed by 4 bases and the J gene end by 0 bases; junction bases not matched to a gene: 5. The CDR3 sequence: CASSGTGVVSTDTQYF. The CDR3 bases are TGTGCCAGCAGTGGGACAGGGGTTGTGAGCACAGATACGCAGTATTTT.

CDR3 loop: CATAWAADYGYTF. For the CDR3, the DNA is TGCGCCACCGCCTGGGCAGCTGACTATGGCTACACCTTC. V is TRBV5-1 and J is TRBJ1-2; D ambiguous. The CDR3 is made up of 13 amino acids. The germline gives CDR1 SGHRS, CDR2 YFSETQ. Trimming took off 9 bases at V and 3 bases at J, with 15 bases between the two ends.